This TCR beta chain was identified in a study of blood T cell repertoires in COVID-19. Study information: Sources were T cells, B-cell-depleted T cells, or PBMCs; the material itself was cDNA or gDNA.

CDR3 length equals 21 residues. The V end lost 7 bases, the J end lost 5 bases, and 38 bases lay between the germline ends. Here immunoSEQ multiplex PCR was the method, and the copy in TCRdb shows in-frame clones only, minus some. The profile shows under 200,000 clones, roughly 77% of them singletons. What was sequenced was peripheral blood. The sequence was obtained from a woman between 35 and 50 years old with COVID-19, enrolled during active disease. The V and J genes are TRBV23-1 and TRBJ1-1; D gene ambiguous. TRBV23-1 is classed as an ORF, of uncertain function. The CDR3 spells CASIYNEGRGLPYCQDTEAFF. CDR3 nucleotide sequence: TGCGCCAGCATCTACAATGAAGGGCGGGGTTTACCATACTGTCAGGATACTGAAGCTTTCTTT.